The 7 T cell receptor beta chains in this list originate from one sample, sequenced in a study of blood T cells in healthy people across ages (dated by TCRdb to the mid-2010s). The library was prepared using 5' RACE. Sequencing instrument: Illumina HiSeq 2500. A second roughly 6 to 11 cycle PCR used a sample-barcoded 5' primer and a J-beta primer mix. TCRdb handled the public reads itself, with Q25 trimming in fastp and clone calling in MiXCR, and kept productive beta chains. Each CDR3 protein gets just one entry, which takes the most common genes and DNA from the rows behind it. In all, the sample holds roughly 1,700,000 distinct CDR3 sequences, and roughly 27% of those were seen once. In total, the top ten clones hold 7.7% of the sample. Specimen: blood. These receptors originate from a woman aged 25 to 39 in good health.

This clonotype was observed a handful of times. The rearrangement uses TRBV20-1 and TRBJ1-6; D uncertain. The V gene's germline CDR1 is DFQATT and CDR2 SNEGSKA (reference sequence). The CDR3 loop spans 15 amino acids. Deletions cut 5 bases from V and 0 bases from J, with 11 bases between. The CDR3 protein is CSAELKSSYNSPLHF. CDR3 DNA sequence: TGCAGTGCTGAGCTCAAGAGCTCCTATAATTCACCCCTCCACTTT.

This sequence joins TRBV7-2 and TRBJ1-2; D is possibly TRBD1 (6 bases). This CDR3 is 16 amino acids long. V was trimmed by 0 bases and J by 5 bases, leaving 16 bases between them. Per germline, CDR1 SGHTA and CDR2 FQGNSA. CDR3 bases: TGTGCCAGCAGCTTAGCCGAGGGGGGACCAGCATATGGCTACACCTTC. As protein: CASSLAEGGPAYGYTF.

This clonotype was found once. V usage is TRBV12-3 or TRBV12-4 and J usage is TRBJ2-4; 7 bases are a match to TRBD1. With V trimmed by 5 bases and J by 7 bases, 11 bases remained unmatched. This CDR3 region has 15 residues. CDR3 DNA: TGTGCCAGCAGTCCCCAAGGGGGCGCGGCGAACATTCAGTACTTC. It specifies CASSPQGGAANIQYF.

This clonotype was seen repeatedly, ten times or more. The rearrangement uses TRBV6-2 or TRBV6-3 and TRBJ2-5; the D is unclear. Trimming removed 4 bases from V and 4 bases from J, with 7 bases in between. From germline, CDR1 is MNHEY and CDR2 SVGEGT. The CDR3 spans 12 residues. In DNA, the CDR3 is TGTGCCAGCAGTTCCCTTAGAGAGACCCAGTACTTC. Protein sequence: CASSSLRETQYF.

This sequence joins TRBV28 and TRBJ2-5; D is possibly TRBD1 or TRBD2 (5 bases each). With the DNA end fitting TRBJ2-7 better, the J assignment may be wrong. The CDR3 has 14 residues. Germline V gene lookup returns CDR1 MDHEN and CDR2 SYDVKM. CDR3 in amino acids: CASRQTGLRGEQYF. The CDR3, as DNA: TGTGCCAGCAGACAGACGGGATTGAGGGGCGAGCAGTACTTC.

The chain couples TRBV5-4 to TRBJ2-5; 8 nucleotides align to TRBD2. The length of the CDR3 is 15 residues. Germline assignment: CDR1 SGHNT and CDR2 YYREEE (reference sequence). The trim removed 5 bases at V and 11 bases at J, leaving 17 bases unmatched. In DNA, the CDR3 is TGTGCCAGCAGGTTTGCGGGAGGTCCCTACAATGAGCAGTACTTC. It is translated as CASRFAGGPYNEQYF.

The chain employs TRBV20-1 and TRBJ2-4, with D possibly matching TRBD1 (7 bases). CDR1 is DFQATT, CDR2 SNEGSKA, per germline (reference sequence). Trimming shortened V by 0 bases and J by 8 bases, and 14 bases separated the two germline ends. The CDR3 sequence is 14 residues long. The CDR3 sequence is CSAREQQGRYIQYF. The CDR3 DNA reads as TGCAGTGCTAGAGAGCAACAGGGGAGGTACATTCAGTACTTC.